This T cell receptor beta chain was recovered during a study of early T cells in non-severe SARS-CoV-2 infection. Across the study: Unsorted whole-blood RNA was sequenced in bulk, leaving chains unpaired.

Notes on the study in general: VDJdb matching favored anti-spike CD8 responses, missing private and CD4 specificities.

V gave up 5 bases and J gave up 7 bases, with 21 bases separating them. The CDR3 totals 16 residues. The V gene's germline CDR1 is SGHAT and CDR2 FQNNGV. There are many counts of this clonotype. Its specificity is not known. Individual cDNA molecules received unique molecular identifiers. TCRdb re-derived calls from the 5' RACE reads in MiXCR, one entry per CDR3 protein. The table lists about 110,000 distinct CDR3 sequences, about 12% of them singletons. The receptor's source is an adult who was a healthcare worker with PCR-confirmed SARS-CoV-2 infection or an uninfected control (not recorded which). The sample taken for sequencing was whole blood. V is TRBV11-2 and J is TRBJ2-1; D is perhaps TRBD2 (5 bases). CDR3: CASSPYPVATGNEQFF. As DNA, the CDR3 is TGTGCCAGCAGCCCTTATCCTGTAGCCACGGGGAATGAGCAGTTCTTC.